This record looks at one T cell receptor beta chain sequence and its context. This clonotype was seen many times. Its specific antigen is unknown. The junction departs from the called germline gene at one end, perhaps through a read error. These data belong to a study of blood T cells in healthy people across ages (dated by TCRdb to about 2015). Regarding the research as a whole: In model experiments, roughly one uniquely barcoded TCR beta cDNA molecule per two T cells was captured by template switching. Age-related changes in TCR beta repertoire diversity were measured in the study by deep sequencing normalized with unique cDNA molecular identifiers. Donors were grouped into four age groups: young (average roughly 17 years), middle-aged (less than 40), aged (over 55) and long-lived (less than 85). Donors of different ages were randomly distributed across sequencing lanes to avoid experimental bias. For two donors (one aged 18 to 29 and one aged 80 or older), the study analyzed two additional independent replicas of 1 million unique cDNA reads from the same blood draw. On the study overall, not on this receptor specifically: Compared with the aged group, the long-lived group had more naive CD4+ T cells, fewer expanded clones and increased TCR diversity, a pattern suggesting age selection. Since profiling was done on bulk unsorted PBMCs, naive and antigen-experienced compartments could not be conclusively compared. Estimates of total diversity based on one million sequenced T cells were considered lower bounds and underestimates. The CMV infection status of donors was not known, potentially confounding age-related changes in expanded clonotypes. Observed TCR beta diversity per million T cells fell roughly linearly with age, and a significant reduction was already apparent by age roughly 40. A strong correlation was found between observed TCR beta diversity and the percentage of naive T cells measured by flow cytometry.

The donors were some 36 Caucasian individuals from Russia, aged 6 to 90 years, who were systemically healthy. Each donor gave about 9.7 milliliters of peripheral blood, drawn into EDTA-treated Vacutainer tubes. Ficoll-Paque density-gradient centrifugation was used to isolate PBMCs, with at least 6.5 million per sample. Total RNA was extracted from PBMCs with Trizol reagent, with at least 6 micrograms obtained per sample. Naive CD45RAhigh/CD27high T cell percentages were measured by flow cytometry on a PBMC aliquot from every donor. Library preparation used 5' RACE. For sequencing, an Illumina HiSeq 2500 was employed. The second PCR ran for about 6 to 11 cycles and used a J-beta primer mix along with a sample-barcoded 5' primer. A unique molecular identifier was introduced onto each TCR beta cDNA molecule by a template-switch 5' adaptor carrying 12 random nucleotides. At least 3 million CDR3-containing paired-end reads were obtained from each sample. First-strand cDNA synthesis was performed from all RNA using the Mint cDNA synthesis kit, with priming by a TRBC-specific oligonucleotide. Following uracil-DNA glycosylase treatment, all cDNA underwent a first 18-cycle PCR with the universal primers M1SS and BC2_uni_R. In the source study's methods: For normalization, 1 million high-quality reads were randomly selected from each sample, with every read carrying a distinct molecular identifier. Instead of being binned into consensus sequences, reads that shared molecular identifiers were thrown out. MiTCR, set to a Q25 quality threshold and the strictest error-elimination algorithm, was used for CDR3 identification, clonotype clustering and error correction. A nonparametric unseen species model with Euler transformation was used to estimate lower-bound total TCR beta diversity. The raw public reads went through TCRdb reprocessing: fastp at Q25, MiXCR clone calling, in-frame beta chains kept. Merged by CDR3 protein, the rows form single entries marked with the most common genes and DNA. The V and J calls shown here were made by TCRdb, not taken from the authors' results. The sample table holds some 1,500,000 distinct CDR3 sequences, of which less than 45% were seen once. About 4% of the sample is taken by the ten largest.

The sample taken for sequencing was blood. This receptor was obtained from a woman aged 18-30 years in good health.

The CDR3 amino acid sequence is: CASSLGDRGSYEQYF. The DNA sequence follows: TGTGCCAGCAGTTTAGGGGACAGGGGCTCCTACGAGCAGTACTTC. Here the chain combines TRBV5-1 and TRBJ2-7; 10 bases in between match TRBD1. Its CDR3 holds 15 amino acids, cysteine through phenylalanine. Left in the record is the CDR3 DNA by itself, 45 bases read in frame from the first base. The germline V gene supplies CDR1 SGHRS and CDR2 YFSETQ. The CDR3 plus the reference TRBV5-1 and TRBJ2-7 genes for the other parts give the full variable domain: KAGVTQTPRYLIKTRGQQVTLSCSPISGHRSVSWYQQTPGQGLQFLFEYFSETQRNKGNFPGRFSGRQFSNSRSEMNVSTLELGDSALYLCASSLGDRGSYEQYFGPGTRLTVT.